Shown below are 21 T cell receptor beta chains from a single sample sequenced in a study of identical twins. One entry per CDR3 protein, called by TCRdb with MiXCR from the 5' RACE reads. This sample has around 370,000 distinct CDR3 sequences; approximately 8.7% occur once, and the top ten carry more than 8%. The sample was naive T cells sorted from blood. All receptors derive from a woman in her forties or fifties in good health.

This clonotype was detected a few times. The CDR3 DNA reads TGTGCCACCAGTGGTTTAGGGACTAGCGGGAGTATGGACACCGGGGAGCTGTTTTTT. Its protein is CATSGLGTSGSMDTGELFF. The rearrangement joins TRBV24-1 to TRBJ2-2; 14 bases are a match to TRBD2. This CDR3 is 19 amino acids long. Per germline, CDR1 KGHDR and CDR2 SFDVKD. V lost 5 bases to trimming and J lost 3 bases; unmatched junction nucleotides: 10.

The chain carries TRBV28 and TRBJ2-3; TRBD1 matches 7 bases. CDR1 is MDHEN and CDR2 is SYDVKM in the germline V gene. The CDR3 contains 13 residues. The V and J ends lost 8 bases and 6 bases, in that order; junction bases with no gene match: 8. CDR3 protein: CASGQGVLDTQYF. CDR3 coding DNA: TGTGCCAGCGGGCAGGGGGTCCTGGATACGCAGTATTTT.

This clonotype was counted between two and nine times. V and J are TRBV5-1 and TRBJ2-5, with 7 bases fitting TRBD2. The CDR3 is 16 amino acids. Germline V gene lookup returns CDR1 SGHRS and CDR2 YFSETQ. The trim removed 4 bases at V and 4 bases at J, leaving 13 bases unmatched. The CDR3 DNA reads TGCGCCAGCAGCGGCACCATGTTAGCGGGCGGAGAGACCCAGTACTTC. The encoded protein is CASSGTMLAGGETQYF.

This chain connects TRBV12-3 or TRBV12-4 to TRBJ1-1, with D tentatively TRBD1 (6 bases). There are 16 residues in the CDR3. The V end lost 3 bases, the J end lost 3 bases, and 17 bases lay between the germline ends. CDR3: CASSFPGGALDTEAFF. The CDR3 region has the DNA TGTGCCAGCAGTTTTCCGGGGGGCGCTTTGGACACTGAAGCTTTCTTT.

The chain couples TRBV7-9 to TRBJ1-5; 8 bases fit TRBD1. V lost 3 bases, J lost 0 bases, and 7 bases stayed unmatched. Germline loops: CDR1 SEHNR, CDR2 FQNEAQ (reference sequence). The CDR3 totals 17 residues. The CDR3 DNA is TGTGCCAGCAGCTTCGGTCAGGGGGCCTATAGCAATCAGCCCCAGCATTTT. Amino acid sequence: CASSFGQGAYSNQPQHF.

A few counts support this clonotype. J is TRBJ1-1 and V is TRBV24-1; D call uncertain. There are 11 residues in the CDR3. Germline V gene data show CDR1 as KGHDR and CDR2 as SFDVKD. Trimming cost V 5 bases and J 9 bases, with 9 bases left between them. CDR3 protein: CATSAGGQAFF. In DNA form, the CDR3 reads TGTGCCACCAGTGCTGGAGGGCAAGCTTTCTTT.

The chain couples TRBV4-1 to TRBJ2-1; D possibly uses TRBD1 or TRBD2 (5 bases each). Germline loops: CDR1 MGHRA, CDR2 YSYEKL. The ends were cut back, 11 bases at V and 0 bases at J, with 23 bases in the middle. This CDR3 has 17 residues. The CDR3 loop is CAFSQVTKGSSYNEQFF. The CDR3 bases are TGCGCCTTCAGCCAAGTCACGAAGGGGAGCTCCTACAATGAGCAGTTCTTC.

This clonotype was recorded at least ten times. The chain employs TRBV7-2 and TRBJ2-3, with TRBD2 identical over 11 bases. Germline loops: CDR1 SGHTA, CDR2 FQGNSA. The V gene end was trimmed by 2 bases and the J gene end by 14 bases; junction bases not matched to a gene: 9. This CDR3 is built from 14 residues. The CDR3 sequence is CASSLSLSGRAWYF. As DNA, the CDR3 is TGTGCCAGCAGCTTATCCCTTAGCGGGAGGGCTTGGTATTTT.

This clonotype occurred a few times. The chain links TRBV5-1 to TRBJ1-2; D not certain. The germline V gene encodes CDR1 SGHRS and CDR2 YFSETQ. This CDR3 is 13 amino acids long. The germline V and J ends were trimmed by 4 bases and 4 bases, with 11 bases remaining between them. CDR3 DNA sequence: TGCGCCAGCAGCCGTCCGGGAAGCTATGGCTACACCTTC. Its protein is CASSRPGSYGYTF.

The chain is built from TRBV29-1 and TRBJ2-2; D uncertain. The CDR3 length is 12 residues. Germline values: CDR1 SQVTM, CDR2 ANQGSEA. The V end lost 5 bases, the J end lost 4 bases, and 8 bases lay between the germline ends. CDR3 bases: TGCAGCGTTCGGTCCTTCACCGGGGAGCTGTTTTTT. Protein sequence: CSVRSFTGELFF.

The CDR3 bases are TGTGCCAGCAGTTATTCTCCAGCGCAGGGGGGTGAAAAACTGTTTTTT. Amino acids: CASSYSPAQGGEKLFF. The V call is TRBV6-5, the J call TRBJ1-4; 7 bases agree with TRBD1. Per the germline V gene, CDR1 is MNHEY and CDR2 is SVGAGI. This CDR3 spans 16 amino acids. After removal of 3 bases from V and 7 bases from J, the junction contained 11 bases not matched to a gene.

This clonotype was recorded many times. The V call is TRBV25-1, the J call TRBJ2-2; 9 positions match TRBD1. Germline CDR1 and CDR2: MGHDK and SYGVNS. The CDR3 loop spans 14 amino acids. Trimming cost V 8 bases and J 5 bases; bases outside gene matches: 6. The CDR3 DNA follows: TGTGCCAGCTCGGGACAGGGTCGAACCGGGGAGCTGTTTTTT. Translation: CASSGQGRTGELFF.

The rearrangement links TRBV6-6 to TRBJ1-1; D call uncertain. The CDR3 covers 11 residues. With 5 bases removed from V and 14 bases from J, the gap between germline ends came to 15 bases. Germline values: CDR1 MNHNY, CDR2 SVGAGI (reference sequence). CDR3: CASSRAPKTFF. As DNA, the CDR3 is TGTGCCAGCAGTCGAGCCCCGAAGACCTTCTTT.

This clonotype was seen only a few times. The CDR3 DNA follows: TGTGCCAGCAGCTTGGATGGGACTAGCGGGAATCAAGAGACCCAGTACTTC. It encodes CASSLDGTSGNQETQYF. This chain uses TRBV5-6 with TRBJ2-5; the match to TRBD2 covers 13 bases. Germline V gives CDR1 SGHDT, CDR2 YYEEEE. The CDR3 covers 17 residues. V gave up 0 bases and J gave up 2 bases; unmatched junction bases: 4.

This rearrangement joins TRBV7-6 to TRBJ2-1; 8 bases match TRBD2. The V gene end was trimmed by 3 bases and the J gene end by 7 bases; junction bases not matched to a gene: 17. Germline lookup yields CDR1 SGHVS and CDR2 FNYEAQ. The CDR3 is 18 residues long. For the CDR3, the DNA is TGTGCCAGCAGCTTGAGGTCCGGAGAGGGACTAGGGAGGAATGAGCAGTTCTTC. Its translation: CASSLRSGEGLGRNEQFF.

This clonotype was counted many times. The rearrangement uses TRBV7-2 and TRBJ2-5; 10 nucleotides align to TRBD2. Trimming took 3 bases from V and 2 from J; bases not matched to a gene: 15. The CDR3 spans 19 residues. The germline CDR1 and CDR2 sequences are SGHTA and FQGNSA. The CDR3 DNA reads TGTGCCAGCAGCTTCCTTTCTGCCCTAGCGGGAGTTGTACAAGAGACCCAGTACTTC. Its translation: CASSFLSALAGVVQETQYF. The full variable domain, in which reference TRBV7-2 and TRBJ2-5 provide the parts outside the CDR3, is GAGVSQSPSNKVTEKGKDVELRCDPISGHTALYWYRQSLGQGLEFLIYFQGNSAPDKSGLPSDRFSAERTGGSVSTLTIQRTQQEDSAVYLCASSFLSALAGVVQETQYFGPGTRLLVL.

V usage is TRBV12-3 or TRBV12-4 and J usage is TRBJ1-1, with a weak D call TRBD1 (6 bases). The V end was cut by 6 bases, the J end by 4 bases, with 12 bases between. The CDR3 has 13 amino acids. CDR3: CASSSKGGTEAFF. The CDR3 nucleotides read TGTGCCAGCAGCTCGAAAGGGGGCACTGAAGCTTTCTTT.

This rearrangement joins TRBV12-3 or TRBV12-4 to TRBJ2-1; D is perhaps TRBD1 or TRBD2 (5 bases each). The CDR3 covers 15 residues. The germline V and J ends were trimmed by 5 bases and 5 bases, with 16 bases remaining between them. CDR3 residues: CASSPRGRLDNEQFF. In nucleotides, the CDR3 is TGTGCCAGCAGTCCCCGGGGCCGCCTTGACAATGAGCAGTTCTTC.

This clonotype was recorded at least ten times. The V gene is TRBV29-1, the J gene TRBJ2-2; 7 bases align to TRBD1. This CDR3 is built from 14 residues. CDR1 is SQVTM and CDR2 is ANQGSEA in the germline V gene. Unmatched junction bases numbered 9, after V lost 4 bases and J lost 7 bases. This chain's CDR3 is CSVVTGQGVGELFF. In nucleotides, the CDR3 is TGCAGCGTTGTCACGGGCCAGGGGGTCGGGGAGCTGTTTTTT.

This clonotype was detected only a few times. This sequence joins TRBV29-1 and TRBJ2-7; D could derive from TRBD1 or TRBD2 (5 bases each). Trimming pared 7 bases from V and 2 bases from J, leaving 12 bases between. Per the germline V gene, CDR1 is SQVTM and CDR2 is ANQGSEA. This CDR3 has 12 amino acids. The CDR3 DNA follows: TGCAGCGCATGGGGGACCACCTACGAGCAGTACTTC. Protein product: CSAWGTTYEQYF.

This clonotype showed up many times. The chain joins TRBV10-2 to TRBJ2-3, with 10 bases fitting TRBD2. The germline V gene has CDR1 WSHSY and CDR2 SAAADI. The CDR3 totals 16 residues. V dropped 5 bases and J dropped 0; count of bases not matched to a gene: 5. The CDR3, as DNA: TGCGCCAGCAGTCAATTAGCGGGAGGAAGCACAGATACGCAGTATTTT. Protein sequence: CASSQLAGGSTDTQYF.